This T cell receptor beta chain was identified during a study of T cells after yellow fever vaccination. This clonotype was found a few times. 5'RACE template switching added a universal primer site and UMIs to TCR cDNA. TCRdb independently ran MiXCR on the 5' RACE reads; one entry per CDR3 protein. Of roughly 250,000 distinct CDR3 sequences detected, around 13% appear once; the ten largest clones hold around 0.49%. Sequenced material: CD4+ T cells sorted from PBMCs, taken 45 days after the yellow fever booster vaccination. The sequence was collected from a man under 40 who received the YFV17D yellow fever vaccine.

As DNA, the CDR3 is TGTGCCAGCAGCGCTTCTAGCGGGAGGGAGACCCAGTACTTC. Its protein is CASSASSGRETQYF. The V call is TRBV9, the J call TRBJ2-5; the match to TRBD2 covers 11 bases. The CDR3 is 14 amino acids. Germline V lookup: CDR1 SGDLS, CDR2 YYNGEE. V shed 3 bases, J shed 5 bases, and the junction held 3 bases outside the gene matches.